This TCR beta chain was sequenced during a study of PD-L1 blockade in urothelial cancer. Using immunoSEQ multiplex PCR, the repertoire was profiled, and TCRdb retains in-frame clones only, with some absent. The sample has roughly 91,000 clones, over 75% seen once. A note on this clone: The germline gene is not matched at one end of the junction; a read error may be the cause. Additional DNA sequences in this sample encode the identical CDR3.

This CDR3 spans 14 amino acids. Germline V lookup: CDR1 SGHDT, CDR2 YYEEEE. Stated time point: pretreatment peripheral blood. This clonotype originated in a man aged 55 to 70 with urothelial cancer. The genes are TRBV5-6 and TRBJ1-5; 9 bases line up with TRBD1. The input for sequencing was PBMCs, taken around atezolizumab (anti-PD-L1) treatment. CDR3 sequence: CASSLTGGHQPQHF. The CDR3 DNA reads as TGTGCCAGCAGCTTGACAGGGGGCCATCAGCCCCAACATTTT.